This is a list of T cell receptor beta chains from one sample in a study of T-cell reconstitution after alpha-beta-depleted transplantation in children. TCRdb called the PCR reads again in MiXCR, with one record for every CDR3 protein. The sample includes 540,000 or so distinct CDR3 sequences, 23% of them seen just once. The sample here was PBMCs, mostly from graft donor cells, taken 360 days after TCRalphabeta/CD19-depleted stem cell transplant. These receptor sequences come from a boy under two years old who had a stem cell transplant for acute myeloid leukemia, so the T cells may come from the graft donor. Both conserved end residues are part of each CDR3. A D gene is named only where the DNA matches it firmly. Not all rows give a size; the values are once, few, many and, for expanded clones, a class.

clone_size j_call d_call v_call cdr3_nt cdr3_aa
many TRBJ2-5 TRBD2 TRBV7-2 TGTGCCAGCAGCTTAGCTAGCGGGGTGGGGGAAGAGACCCAGTACTTC CASSLASGVGEETQYF
few TRBJ2-1 TRBD1 TRBV11-3 TGTGCCAGCAGCGGCAACAGGGGTACCTACAATGAGCAGTTCTTC CASSGNRGTYNEQFF
many TRBJ2-2 - TRBV20-1 TGCAGTGCTAGAGACGAAAAAAACGGGGAGCTGTTTTTT CSARDEKNGELFF
once TRBJ1-4 - TRBV5-5 TGTGCCAGCAGCACGGCCGGGACACCTCCTGAAAAACTGTTTTTT CASSTAGTPPEKLFF
- TRBJ2-5 - TRBV5-1 TGCGCCAGCAGCTTGGGGGAAGTCCAAGAGACCCAGTACTTC CASSLGEVQETQYF
many TRBJ1-4 TRBD1 TRBV12-3/TRBV12-4 TGTGCCAGCAGTCCCGGGACAGGATTTAATGAAAAACTGTTTTTT CASSPGTGFNEKLFF
- TRBJ2-7 - TRBV10-1 TGCGCCAGCAGTTGGACGGACAACTCCTACGAGCAGTACTTC CASSWTDNSYEQYF
many TRBJ1-2 TRBD1 TRBV12-3/TRBV12-4 TGTGCCAGCAAAGGGGGCGACTATGGCTACACCTTC CASKGGDYGYTF
few TRBJ2-1 - TRBV12-3/TRBV12-4 TGTGCCAGCAGTTTAGGCGCCCGGGCCCCAACAAACGATGAGCAGTTCTTC CASSLGARAPTNDEQFF
many TRBJ1-6 - TRBV4-1 TGCGCCAGCAGCCAACAACCTAGGAATGGTTCACCCCTCCACTTT CASSQQPRNGSPLHF
many TRBJ2-1 - TRBV29-1 TGCAGCGTCCAACGTCACAATGAGCAGTTCTTC CSVQRHNEQFF
- TRBJ2-1 TRBD1 TRBV12-3/TRBV12-4 TGTGCCAGCAGTTTAGCGCTGGGGGAAGGGACAGCTTACAATGAGCAGTTCTTC CASSLALGEGTAYNEQFF
many TRBJ2-7 TRBD2 TRBV5-1 TGCGCCAGTGGAAGCGGGGGGCGCCGTAACGAGCAGTACTTC CASGSGGRRNEQYF
many TRBJ2-3 - TRBV3-1 TGTGCCAGCAGCCAAGATTGGGCTAGCACAGATACGCAGTATTTT CASSQDWASTDTQYF
many TRBJ1-1 - TRBV20-1 TGCAGTGCTGGGGGGCGGATAAACACTGAAGCTTTCTTT CSAGGRINTEAFF
few TRBJ2-1 - TRBV12-3/TRBV12-4 TGTGCCAGCAGCTCAGTAGGGGGACACAATGAGCAGTTCTTC CASSSVGGHNEQFF
- TRBJ2-3 - TRBV15 TGTGCCACCAGCAGAGCCGGGACAAACACAGATACGCAGTATTTT CATSRAGTNTDTQYF
many TRBJ1-5 - TRBV29-1 TGCAGCGTTGAGTGGGCCTCCAATCAGCCCCAGCATTTT CSVEWASNQPQHF
few TRBJ2-2 - TRBV2 TGTGCCAGCAGGGACTTTACGGACACCGGGGAGCTGTTTTTT CASRDFTDTGELFF
- TRBJ1-3 - TRBV10-3 TGTGCCAAGGCCGAAGAAGGTCCAAACACCATATATTTT CAKAEEGPNTIYF
- TRBJ1-1 - TRBV5-1 TGCGCCAGCAGCTTGGGGGGGCGTAATGAAGCTTTCTTT CASSLGGRNEAFF
few TRBJ1-5 - TRBV19 TGTGCCAGTAGAAACGGCCAGCCCCAGCATTTT CASRNGQPQHF
many TRBJ2-3 - TRBV10-3 TGTGCCATCAGTGAGGGAGATACGCAGTATTTT CAISEGDTQYF
- TRBJ2-7 - TRBV10-3 TGTGCCACCGCAGGGGGGATCTACGAGCAGTACTTC CATAGGIYEQYF
- TRBJ1-1 - TRBV20-1 TGCAGTGCTAGTAAACGACAGTACACTGAAGCTTTCTTT CSASKRQYTEAFF
- TRBJ2-7 - TRBV6-5 TGTGCCAGCAGTTACGCCGGACAGCCCTACGAGCAGTACTTC CASSYAGQPYEQYF
few TRBJ1-1 TRBD1 TRBV12-3/TRBV12-4 TGTGCCAACCGGGACAGGGAGGTCGGAACTGAAGCTTTCTTT CANRDREVGTEAFF
many TRBJ1-1 TRBD1 TRBV29-1 TGCAGCCCTGCCAGGGCAGGGGGACTGCGAGCTTTCTTT CSPARAGGLRAFF
many TRBJ2-2 TRBD1 TRBV27 TGTGCCAGCAGCCCCGGGACAGGGACCGGGGAGCTGTTTTTT CASSPGTGTGELFF
many TRBJ1-2 TRBD1 TRBV11-2 TGTGCCAGCAGCCTAACCGGGGCCGGGACAGAAGATGGCTACACCTTC CASSLTGAGTEDGYTF
many TRBJ2-7 - TRBV5-1 TGCGCCAGCAGCTCGGGGGACACCACCTACGAGCAGTACTTC CASSSGDTTYEQYF
many TRBJ2-1 TRBD1 TRBV6-4 TGTGCCAGCAGTGAAATGACAGGGGCATACAATGAGCAGTTCTTC CASSEMTGAYNEQFF
many TRBJ2-1 - TRBV4-2 TGTGCCAGCAGCCAAGACTCAGAGACTAGCTCCTACAATGAGCAGTTCTTC CASSQDSETSSYNEQFF
many TRBJ2-3 - TRBV15 TGTGCCACCAGCAGGGACACAGATACGCAGTATTTT CATSRDTDTQYF
many TRBJ1-4 TRBD1 TRBV20-1 TGCAGTGCTAGAGATTGGCAGGGGGCGACTAATGAAAAACTGTTTTTT CSARDWQGATNEKLFF
few TRBJ2-5 - TRBV4-3 TGCGCCAGCAGCCAAAAGGTGAGCTTCGGCGGACAGACCCAGTACTTC CASSQKVSFGGQTQYF
many TRBJ2-1 TRBD2 TRBV12-3/TRBV12-4 TGTGCCAGCAGTTTTGTCCTAGCGGGGGCCCTCGATGAGCAGTTCTTC CASSFVLAGALDEQFF
many TRBJ2-3 TRBD2 TRBV28 TGTGCCAGCTTCCCCCCGGGACTAGCGGGGGGAAGCACAGATACGCAGTATTTT CASFPPGLAGGSTDTQYF
few TRBJ2-1 TRBD2 TRBV20-1 TGCAGTGCTCCTAGCGGGGGGCGCCACAATGAGCAGTTCTTC CSAPSGGRHNEQFF